What follows are 27 T cell receptor beta chains derived from one specimen sequenced in a study of T-cell reconstitution after alpha-beta-depleted transplantation in children. Unique molecular identifiers were built into the TCRbeta library. A single record per CDR3 protein comes from TCRdb applying MiXCR to the PCR reads. The sample lists around 370,000 distinct CDR3 sequences, roughly 15% seen once, with roughly 40% in the top ten. Sequenced here: PBMCs, mostly from graft donor cells, sampled 360 days after TCRalphabeta/CD19-depleted stem cell transplant. The receptors were gathered from a male patient aged 2 to 9 who had a stem cell transplant for acute lymphoblastic leukemia, so the T cells may come from the graft donor.

This clonotype was seen at least ten times. Germline and junction disagree at one end, which may indicate a read error. The V and J genes are TRBV7-7 and TRBJ2-5; D may be TRBD2 (5 bases). The CDR3 is 14 residues long. Looked up from germline, CDR1 is SSHAT and CDR2 is FNYEAQ (reference sequence). CDR3 nucleotide sequence: TGTGCTAGCAGCTCAGACTACGCTAGGGAGACCCAGTACTTC. Its translation: CASSSDYARETQYF. Looking up the rest from reference TRBV7-7 and TRBJ2-5 gives the full variable domain: GAGVSQSPRYKVTKRGQDVTLRCDPISSHATLYWYQQALGQGPEFLTYFNYEAQPDKSGLPSDRFSAERPEGSISTLTIQRTEQRDSAMYRCASSSDYARETQYFGPGTRLLVL.

This clonotype was seen more than once but under ten times. The junction shows a germline mismatch at one end, possibly a read error. This chain uses TRBV7-9 with TRBJ1-1; D not resolved. The CDR3 is 13 residues long. Germline CDR1 is SEHNR and CDR2 is FQNEAQ (reference sequence). The DNA of the CDR3 is TGTGCCAGCAGGTTAGACGGGAACACTGAAGCTTTCTTT. It specifies CASRLDGNTEAFF. Full variable domain (remainder filled in from reference TRBV7-9 and TRBJ1-1): DTGVSQNPRHKITKRGQNVTFRCDPISEHNRLYWYRQTLGQGPEFLTYFQNEAQLEKSRLLSDRFSAERPKGSFSTLEIQRTEQGDSAMYLCASRLDGNTEAFFGQGTRLTVV.

This clonotype was counted ten times or more. The chain combines TRBV12-3 or TRBV12-4 with TRBJ2-4; 12 bases agree with TRBD1. Trimming at V came to 7 bases and at J to 8 bases, leaving 15 bases not matched to a gene. The CDR3 sequence is 17 residues long. DNA for the CDR3: TGTGCCAGCAACCCGGGACAGGGGGCATACCCGTGTGACATTCAGTACTTC. This codes for CASNPGQGAYPCDIQYF.

The table lists this clonotype with a few counts. The rearrangement uses TRBV20-1 and TRBJ1-3, with D hard to call. Germline V gene data show CDR1 as DFQATT and CDR2 as SNEGSKA (reference sequence). V was trimmed by 1 base and J by 8 bases, leaving 9 bases between them. CDR3 length equals 12 residues. CDR3 region: CSARGGGDTIYF. The CDR3 nucleotides are TGCAGTGCTAGAGGTGGTGGGGACACCATATATTTT.

The gene calls are TRBV30 and TRBJ1-1; tentatively, D is TRBD1 (5 bases). Trimming took off 1 base at V and 6 bases at J, with 15 bases between the two ends. The CDR3 runs to 14 residues. Germline-derived CDR1 and CDR2 are GTSNPN and SVGIG (reference sequence). The CDR3 protein is CAWSGGGIMAEAFF. Written as DNA, the CDR3 is TGTGCCTGGAGTGGGGGCGGGATTATGGCTGAAGCTTTCTTT.

This chain joins TRBV20-1 and TRBJ2-7; D is uncertain. Trimming took off 0 bases at V and 1 base at J, with 7 bases between the two ends. CDR3 length: 13 amino acids. The germline gives CDR1 DFQATT, CDR2 SNEGSKA (reference sequence). CDR3 bases: TGCAGTGCTAGAGATTATGGTTCCTACGAGCAGTACTTC. This gives the protein CSARDYGSYEQYF.

Regarding this clonotype: With a much larger clone just one base away, this may be a read error. CDR3 DNA sequence: TGTGCCAGCTCTGGACCCCGGTCCTACGAGCAGTACTTC. It yields the protein CASSGPRSYEQYF. The rearrangement links TRBV2 to TRBJ2-7, with D unclear. The V end lost 8 bases, the J end lost 1 base, and 12 bases lay between the germline ends. The CDR3 sequence is 13 residues long. In germline, CDR1 is SNHLY, CDR2 FYNNEI.

The rearrangement joins TRBV11-2 to TRBJ2-5; possibly TRBD1 for D (6 bases). CDR1 SGHAT and CDR2 FQNNGV come from the germline V gene. CDR3 length equals 15 residues. Trimming stripped 3 bases from V and 5 bases from J, with 16 bases between. Written as DNA, the CDR3 is TGTGCCAGCAGCTTGGGGCACAGGGAGACGGAGACCCAGTACTTC. Translated, it gives CASSLGHRETETQYF.

The sample holds many counts of this clonotype. The genes are TRBV20-1 and TRBJ2-3; TRBD1 aligns across 7 bases. Germline V gene sequence: CDR1 DFQATT, CDR2 SNEGSKA (reference sequence). The CDR3 is 16 residues long. Germline trimming cut 3 bases from V and 4 bases from J; bases unmatched to any gene: 13. Here the CDR3 DNA reads TGCAGTGCTAGCTCCACCGGGACAGTCTGGGCAGATACGCAGTATTTT. Translating it yields CSASSTGTVWADTQYF.

The count of this clonotype is one. This chain connects TRBV20-1 to TRBJ2-7; D might be TRBD2 (5 bases). Per the germline V gene, CDR1 is DFQATT and CDR2 is SNEGSKA (reference sequence). The CDR3 contains 13 residues. V lost 3 bases, J lost 0 bases, and 9 bases lay in between. The CDR3, as DNA: TGCAGTGCTAGCAAACTAGGCTCCTACGAGCAGTACTTC. As protein: CSASKLGSYEQYF.

The gene calls are TRBV29-1 and TRBJ2-5; D is undetermined. The V end was cut by 4 bases, the J end by 5 bases, with 5 bases between. The CDR3 loop spans 10 amino acids. CDR1 is SQVTM, CDR2 ANQGSEA, per germline. The CDR3 DNA reads TGCAGCGTTGGATTCGAGACCCAGTACTTC. Translated, it gives CSVGFETQYF.

The chain carries TRBV4-3 and TRBJ2-1, with 8 bases that match TRBD2. Germline V gene lookup returns CDR1 LGHNA and CDR2 YSLEER. The CDR3 loop spans 19 amino acids. V shed 0 bases, J shed 4 bases, and the junction held 14 bases outside the gene matches. The CDR3 reads CASSQEWKAGVLGYNEQFF. CDR3 in DNA: TGCGCCAGCAGCCAAGAATGGAAAGCGGGAGTGTTGGGGTACAATGAGCAGTTCTTC.

The chain carries TRBV30 and TRBJ2-7, with TRBD1 matching 7 bases. The V and J ends lost 8 bases and 8 bases, in that order; junction bases with no gene match: 9. Germline CDR1 reads GTSNPN; CDR2 reads SVGIG (reference sequence). The CDR3 spans 11 residues. CDR3 nucleotides: TGTGCCCAAACGACAGGGTCTAAGCAGTACTTC. Amino acid sequence: CAQTTGSKQYF.

J is TRBJ2-6 and V is TRBV5-1, with D perhaps matching TRBD2 (6 bases). The CDR3 contains 17 residues. CDR1 SGHRS and CDR2 YFSETQ come from the germline V gene. V gave up 2 bases and J gave up 3 bases, with 15 bases separating them. CDR3 loop: CASSFGNLGGGANVLTF. DNA of the CDR3: TGCGCCAGCAGCTTTGGGAACCTCGGGGGTGGGGCCAACGTCCTGACTTTC.

V usage is TRBV12-3 or TRBV12-4 and J usage is TRBJ2-1; maybe TRBD2 (6 bases). V gave up 4 bases and J gave up 8 bases, with 24 bases separating them. The CDR3 loop spans 17 amino acids. The CDR3 nucleotides are TGTGCCAGCAGTTGGAGGGCCAAGCCGGACTGGGGCGATGAGCAGTTCTTC. Its translation: CASSWRAKPDWGDEQFF.

The V and J genes are TRBV15 and TRBJ2-3; the D is unclear. Germline-derived CDR1 and CDR2 are LNHNV and YYDKDF (reference sequence). V was cut by 0 bases and J by 0 bases, with 10 bases left in between. CDR3 length equals 16 residues. CDR3 region: CATSRDAAGSTDTQYF. The CDR3 region has the DNA TGTGCCACCAGCAGAGATGCGGCAGGTAGCACAGATACGCAGTATTTT.

This clonotype was picked up a small number of times. V gene TRBV29-1 combines with J gene TRBJ2-1; the D gene is possibly TRBD2 (6 bases). CDR1 is SQVTM, CDR2 ANQGSEA, per germline. V was shortened by 4 bases and J by 8 bases, with 21 bases between the two germline ends. The CDR3 runs 15 residues. In DNA, the CDR3 is TGCAGCGTTGGGTTGGGGGGACCCGAGGTGGATGAGCAGTTCTTC. Its protein product is CSVGLGGPEVDEQFF.

This clonotype has only a few counts. The rearrangement joins TRBV5-1 to TRBJ2-5; D is possibly TRBD1 or TRBD2 (5 bases each). V lost 4 bases, J lost 1 base, and 20 bases lay in between. The germline V gene encodes CDR1 SGHRS and CDR2 YFSETQ. The length of the CDR3 is 17 residues. CDR3 sequence: CASSTYRDPPFQETQYF. The CDR3 DNA sequence: TGCGCCAGCAGCACGTACCGGGACCCGCCTTTCCAAGAGACCCAGTACTTC.

In its sample, this clonotype was seen a few times. V gene TRBV5-1 combines with J gene TRBJ2-7; 12 nucleotides match TRBD2. There are 15 residues in the CDR3. Trimming at V came to 4 bases and at J to 3 bases, leaving 5 bases not matched to a gene. Per the germline V gene, CDR1 is SGHRS and CDR2 is YFSETQ. The CDR3 reads CASSLKLAGGYEQYF. In nucleotides, the CDR3 is TGCGCCAGCAGCCTAAAACTAGCGGGGGGCTACGAGCAGTACTTC.

This clonotype was counted between two and nine times. V gene TRBV30 combines with J gene TRBJ1-1; D might be TRBD1 (5 bases). Per the germline V gene, CDR1 is GTSNPN and CDR2 is SVGIG (reference sequence). The CDR3 length is 12 residues. Trimming removed 5 bases from V and 5 bases from J, with 12 bases in between. The CDR3 bases are TGTGCCTGGGAGGCCACAGGAACTGAAGCTTTCTTT. Its protein is CAWEATGTEAFF. The entire variable domain, with the rest obtained from reference TRBV30 and TRBJ1-1, is as follows: SQTIHQWPATLVQPVGSPLSLECTVEGTSNPNLYWYRQAAGRGLQLLFYSVGIGQISSEVPQNLSASRPQDRQFILSSKKLLLSDSGFYLCAWEATGTEAFFGQGTRLTVV.

The chain combines TRBV12-3 or TRBV12-4 with TRBJ2-1; D possibly corresponds to TRBD2 (6 bases). Trimming shortened V by 10 bases and J by 3 bases, and 16 bases separated the two germline ends. CDR3 length: 14 amino acids. The CDR3, as DNA: TGTGCCATCAACCGCGGGACTCGCTACAATGAGCAGTTCTTC. Its protein is CAINRGTRYNEQFF.

The chain is built from TRBV28 and TRBJ2-3, with D unresolved. Trimming shortened V by 10 bases and J by 0 bases, and 11 bases separated the two germline ends. The germline V gene has CDR1 MDHEN and CDR2 SYDVKM. The length of the CDR3 is 13 residues. This CDR3 reads CATRPSSTDTQYF. The CDR3 DNA follows: TGTGCCACCAGGCCTTCCAGCACAGATACGCAGTATTTT.

This rearrangement joins TRBV14 to TRBJ2-2; no clear D gene. CDR1 SGHDN and CDR2 FVKESK come from the germline V gene. CDR3 length: 16 residues. Between the trimmed V and J ends, which lost 3 bases and 6 bases, there was a span of 17 bases. The CDR3, as DNA: TGTGCCAGCAGCCAGTCTACAGCTCTGTTTGCCGGGGAGCTGTTTTTT. It is translated as CASSQSTALFAGELFF.

This rearrangement joins TRBV4-3 to TRBJ1-5; the D gene is possibly TRBD1 (5 bases). The length of the CDR3 is 15 residues. V was shortened by 0 bases and J by 11 bases, with 17 bases between the two germline ends. CDR1 is LGHNA and CDR2 is YSLEER in the germline V gene. The CDR3: CASSQDRTTVRAQHF. CDR3 DNA: TGCGCCAGCAGCCAAGATAGGACAACCGTGAGGGCCCAGCATTTT.

This clonotype appeared a single time. V and J are TRBV10-3 and TRBJ2-1, with 9 nucleotides matching TRBD2. V dropped 11 bases and J dropped 4; count of bases not matched to a gene: 12. The germline CDR1 and CDR2 sequences are ENHRY and SYGVKD. There are 15 residues in the CDR3. The CDR3 sequence: CASRAGGPQYNEQFF. The CDR3 DNA is TGTGCCTCCAGGGCGGGAGGGCCCCAGTACAATGAGCAGTTCTTC.

The CDR3 is CATSSGPPAKNIQYF. The CDR3 coding sequence is TGTGCCACCAGCTCGGGCCCTCCAGCCAAAAACATTCAGTACTTC. J is TRBJ2-4 and V is TRBV15; unclear D gene. Looked up from germline, CDR1 is LNHNV and CDR2 is YYDKDF (reference sequence). CDR3 length: 15 amino acids. Trimming stripped 5 bases from V and 0 bases from J, with 11 bases between.

The chain recombines TRBV7-9 with TRBJ2-7; 7 bases are a match to TRBD1. The trim removed 4 bases at V and 5 bases at J, leaving 11 bases unmatched. The germline V gene encodes CDR1 SEHNR and CDR2 FQNEAQ (reference sequence). The CDR3 has 15 residues. As DNA, the CDR3 is TGTGCCAGCAGCTCCGACCGGACAGGTCGTAACGAGCAGTACTTC. It is translated as CASSSDRTGRNEQYF.